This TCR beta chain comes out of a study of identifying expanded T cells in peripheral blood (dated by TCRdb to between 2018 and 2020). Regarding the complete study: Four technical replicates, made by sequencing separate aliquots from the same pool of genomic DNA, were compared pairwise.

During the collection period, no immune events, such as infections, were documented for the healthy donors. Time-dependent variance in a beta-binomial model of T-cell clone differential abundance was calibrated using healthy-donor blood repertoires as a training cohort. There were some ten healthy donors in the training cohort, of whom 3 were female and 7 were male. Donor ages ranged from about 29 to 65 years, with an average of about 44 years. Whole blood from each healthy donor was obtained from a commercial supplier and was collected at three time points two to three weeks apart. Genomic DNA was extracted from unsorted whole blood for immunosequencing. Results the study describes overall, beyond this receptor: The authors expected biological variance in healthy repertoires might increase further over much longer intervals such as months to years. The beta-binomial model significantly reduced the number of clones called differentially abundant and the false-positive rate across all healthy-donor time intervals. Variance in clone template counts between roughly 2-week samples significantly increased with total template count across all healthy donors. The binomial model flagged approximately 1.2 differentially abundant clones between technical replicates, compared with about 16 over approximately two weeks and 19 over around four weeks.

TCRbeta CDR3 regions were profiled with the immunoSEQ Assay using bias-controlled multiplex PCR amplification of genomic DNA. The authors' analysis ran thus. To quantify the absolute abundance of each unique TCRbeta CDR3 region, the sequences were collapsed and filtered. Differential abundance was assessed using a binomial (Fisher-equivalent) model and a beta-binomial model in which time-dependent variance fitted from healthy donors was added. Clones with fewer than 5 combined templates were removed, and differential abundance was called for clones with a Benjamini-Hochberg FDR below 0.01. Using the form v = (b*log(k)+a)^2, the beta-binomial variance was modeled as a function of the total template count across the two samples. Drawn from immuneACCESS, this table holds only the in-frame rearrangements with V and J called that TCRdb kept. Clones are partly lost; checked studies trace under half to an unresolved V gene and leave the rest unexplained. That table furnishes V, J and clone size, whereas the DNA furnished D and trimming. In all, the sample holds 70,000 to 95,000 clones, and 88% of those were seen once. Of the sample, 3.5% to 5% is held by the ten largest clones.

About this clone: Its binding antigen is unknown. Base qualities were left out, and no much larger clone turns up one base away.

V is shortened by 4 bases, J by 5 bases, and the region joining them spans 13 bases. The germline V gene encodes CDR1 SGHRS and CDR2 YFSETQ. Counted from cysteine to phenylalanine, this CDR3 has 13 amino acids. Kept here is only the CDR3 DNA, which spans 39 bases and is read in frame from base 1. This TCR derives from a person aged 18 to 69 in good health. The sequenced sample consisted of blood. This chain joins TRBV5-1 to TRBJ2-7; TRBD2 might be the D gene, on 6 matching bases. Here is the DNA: TGCGCCAGCAGCCTGGGACCGGGGGACGAGCAGTACTTC. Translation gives CASSLGPGDEQYF.